This T cell receptor beta chain was observed in a study of T cell changes during pregnancy in multiple sclerosis. Profiled with immunoSEQ multiplex PCR; TCRdb holds only in-frame clones, not every one. The sample holds roughly 84,000 clones, roughly 93% seen once. Deletions cut 2 bases from V and 0 bases from J, with 11 bases between. This CDR3 is 17 amino acids long. Per germline, CDR1 SGHTA and CDR2 FQGNSA. The clonotype originates from a female donor in good health, enrolled as a control in a pregnancy study. Specimen: peripheral blood, collected in the third trimester of pregnancy. The chain is built from TRBV7-2 and TRBJ2-6; D call uncertain. The CDR3, as DNA: TGTGCCAGCAGCTTAAGCACGCCTCTCTCTGGGGCCAACGTCCTGACTTTC. Translated: CASSLSTPLSGANVLTF.